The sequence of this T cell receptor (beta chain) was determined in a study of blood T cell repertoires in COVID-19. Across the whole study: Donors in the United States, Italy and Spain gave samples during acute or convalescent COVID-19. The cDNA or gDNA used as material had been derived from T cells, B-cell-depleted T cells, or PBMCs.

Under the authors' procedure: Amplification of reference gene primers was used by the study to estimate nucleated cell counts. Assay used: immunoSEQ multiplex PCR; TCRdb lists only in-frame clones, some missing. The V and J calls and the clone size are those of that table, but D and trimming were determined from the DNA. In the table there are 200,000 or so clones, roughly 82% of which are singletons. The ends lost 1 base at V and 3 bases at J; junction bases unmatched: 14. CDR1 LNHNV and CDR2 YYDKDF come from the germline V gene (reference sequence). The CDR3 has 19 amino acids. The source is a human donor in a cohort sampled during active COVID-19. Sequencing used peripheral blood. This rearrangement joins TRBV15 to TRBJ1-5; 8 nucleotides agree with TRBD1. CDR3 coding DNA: TGTGCCACCAGCAGAGTCCCGGTAGGGGACAGGCAGATCAATCAGCCCCAGCATTTT. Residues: CATSRVPVGDRQINQPQHF.